Following are 11 T cell receptor beta chains from one sample sequenced in a study of monozygotic twins with inflammatory bowel disease. TCRdb re-called the 5' RACE reads; every CDR3 protein appears as one record, without DNA. The sample table includes approximately 150,000 distinct CDR3 sequences. The sample consisted of blood. These receptors were obtained from a human donor with ulcerative colitis or Crohn's disease, or a healthy co-twin of an affected twin (not recorded which).

The chain employs TRBV3-1 and TRBJ2-1. The germline V gene has CDR1 LGHDT and CDR2 YNNKEL (reference sequence). This CDR3 spans 11 amino acids. CDR3 protein: CASSRDNEQFF.

The gene calls are TRBV5-5 and TRBJ2-3; TCRdb lists TRBD1, though no DNA is available to test this call. The CDR3 is 14 residues long. CDR1 SGHKS and CDR2 YYEKEE come from the germline V gene (reference sequence). CDR3 amino acids: CASSMQGTTDTQYF.

V and J are TRBV5-1 and TRBJ1-1. Germline CDR1 reads SGHRS; CDR2 reads YFSETQ. CDR3 length equals 13 residues. CDR3: CASSLDGETEAFF.

J is TRBJ1-6 and V is TRBV6-1; TCRdb lists TRBD1, though no DNA is available to test this call. CDR3 length: 15 residues. CDR1 is MNHNS, CDR2 SASEGT, per germline. CDR3 amino acids: CASRGRSSYNSPLHF.

V usage is TRBV20-1 and J usage is TRBJ2-1. Germline V gene data show CDR1 as DFQATT and CDR2 as SNEGSKA (reference sequence). The CDR3 length is 15 residues. CDR3 amino acids: CSARVSSASYNEQFF.

The gene calls are TRBV5-1 and TRBJ1-2. CDR3 length: 16 amino acids. Germline V lookup: CDR1 SGHRS, CDR2 YFSETQ. The CDR3: CASSLGSFQGTRGYTF.

V gene TRBV7-9 combines with J gene TRBJ1-1. CDR1 is SEHNR and CDR2 is FQNEAQ in the germline V gene (reference sequence). The CDR3 is made up of 14 amino acids. CDR3 loop: CASSRGGGATEAFF.

This chain joins TRBV19 and TRBJ1-1; no DNA is available, so the TRBD1 call from TCRdb remains unchecked. The germline gives CDR1 LNHDA, CDR2 SQIVND (reference sequence). The length of the CDR3 is 12 residues. The chain's CDR3 is CASTPPGTEAFF.

The CDR3 reads CASSLSQLYGYTF. The V call is TRBV5-1, the J call TRBJ1-2. The CDR3 is 13 amino acids. Germline CDR1 and CDR2: SGHRS and YFSETQ.

The chain carries TRBV7-2 and TRBJ2-4; TCRdb designates TRBD1, a call that cannot be tested without DNA. The CDR3 length is 16 residues. The germline V gene has CDR1 SGHTA and CDR2 FQGNSA. The CDR3 protein is CASSLVGGVAKNIQYF.

The rearrangement links TRBV15 to TRBJ1-2. The CDR3 consists of 14 residues. Germline CDR1 LNHNV, CDR2 YYDKDF (reference sequence). CDR3 region: CATSREGGGYGYTF.